Shown below are 11 T cell receptor delta chains from a single sample sequenced in a study of gamma-delta T cells after stem cell transplantation. TCRdb reanalysed the RT-PCR reads via CATT. In the table there are under 2,500 delta-chain clones, around 5.6% of which are singletons. The sequencing input was gamma-delta T cells. The receptors stem from a human donor. It is not recorded whose cells these are; they may come from a transplant donor.

By frequency in the sample, this clone is medium-sized (0.01 to 0.1%). DNA of the CDR3: TGTGCCTGTGACACACCCGAATTCTCCTGGGACACCCGACAGATGTTTTTC. Its protein product is CACDTPEFSWDTRQMFF. V usage is TRDV2 and J usage is TRDJ3, with no clear D. Germline loops: CDR1 GEAIGNYY, CDR2 EKD. The CDR3 runs to 17 residues. Trimming left V 1 base short and J 0 bases short, with 9 bases between.

This clone is judged large (0.1 to 1%). The rearrangement uses TRDV2 and TRDJ1, with 9 bases aligning to TRDD3. Per germline, CDR1 GEAIGNYY and CDR2 EKD. The CDR3 covers 18 residues. Germline trimming cut 0 bases from V and 2 bases from J; bases unmatched to any gene: 12. The CDR3 DNA reads as TGTGCCTGTGACACCGTCGGTGGGGATACGCGGCAAACCGATAAACTCATCTTT. Amino acid sequence: CACDTVGGDTRQTDKLIF.

This clone was seen a handful of times. TCRdb's entry gives the protein of a much larger clone, which mismatches this DNA's translation at residue 5, likely from a read error; the protein reported here is translated from the DNA. The genes are TRDV2 and TRDJ3, with 13 bases lining up with TRDD3. The CDR3 covers 20 residues. Trimming at V came to 3 bases and at J to 1 base, leaving 8 bases not matched to a gene. Germline assignment: CDR1 GEAIGNYY and CDR2 EKD. CDR3 loop: CACDPVLGDTRSWDTRQMFF. For the CDR3, the DNA is TGTGCCTGTGACCCCGTACTGGGGGATACGCGGTCCTGGGACACCCGACAGATGTTTTTC.

This clone was recorded a few times. The protein in TCRdb stems from a much larger clone and differs at residue 3 from this DNA's translation, likely a read error; here the protein is translated from the DNA. The chain uses TRDV2 and TRDJ3; 8 nucleotides match TRDD3. Germline CDR1 reads GEAIGNYY; CDR2 reads EKD. The CDR3 contains 19 residues. The CDR3: CARDDTGGPSSWDTRQMFF. In DNA, the CDR3 is TGTGCCCGTGATGACACTGGGGGGCCAAGCTCCTGGGACACCCGACAGATGTTTTTC.

This clone came up a few times. TCRdb's protein, taken from a much larger clone, differs from this DNA's translation at residue 3, likely owing to a read error; the protein displayed comes from the DNA. This rearrangement joins TRDV2 to TRDJ1, with 9 bases matching TRDD3. The CDR3 extends over 19 amino acids. Germline V gene data show CDR1 as GEAIGNYY and CDR2 as EKD. DNA for the CDR3: TGTGCCCGTGACTCCTTAACTGGGGGACGAAACACGTACACCGATAAACTCATCTTT. Its translation: CARDSLTGGRNTYTDKLIF.

This clone is classed as large. Other DNA sequences in the same sample also yield this CDR3. The J gene is TRDJ1, the V gene TRDV2; TRDD3 aligns across 11 bases. The CDR3 extends over 16 amino acids. CDR1 is GEAIGNYY, CDR2 EKD, per germline. The trim removed 2 bases at V and 0 bases at J, leaving 4 bases unmatched. In nucleotides, the CDR3 is TGTGCCTGTGACAAGCTGGGGGATACCTACACCGATAAACTCATCTTT. Translation gives CACDKLGDTYTDKLIF.

About this clone itself: A single base separates this from a much larger clone, so it may be a read error. The V gene is TRDV2, the J gene TRDJ1; 7 bases match TRDD3. The CDR3 spans 22 residues. The germline gives CDR1 GEAIGNYY, CDR2 EKD. V was pared by 3 bases and J by 0 bases, with 27 bases of the junction left unmatched. The DNA of the CDR3 is TGTGCCTGTGACCCACTGGGGTCTCGTACTGGGGTGTCCCCCCAATACACCGATAAACTCATCTTT. Amino acids: CACDPLGSRTGVSPQYTDKLIF.

This clone was seen only a few times. TCRdb's protein for this DNA is that of a much larger clone and differs from the translation at residue 17, likely a read error; the protein shown is the DNA translation. The rearrangement joins TRDV2 to TRDJ3; weak D call: TRDD3 (5 bases). From germline, CDR1 is GEAIGNYY and CDR2 EKD. This CDR3 has 19 residues. CDR3 DNA sequence: TGTGCCTGTGACACCGTTGGGGACCTGAGCTCCTGGGACACCCGACAGGTGTTTTTC. Translating it yields CACDTVGDLSSWDTRQVFF.

A few counts support this clone. Being one base from a much bigger clone, this may be a read error. The chain carries TRDV2 and TRDJ1, with 8 positions matching TRDD3. This CDR3 region has 15 residues. Germline V lookup: CDR1 GEAIGNYY, CDR2 EKD. J was trimmed by 2 bases and V by 3 bases; bases with no gene match: 7. In nucleotides, the CDR3 is TGTGCCTGTGACGGACTGGGGGCTAGGACCGATAAACTCATCTTT. It specifies CACDGLGARTDKLIF.

This clone showed up just a few times. Since a much larger clone is just one base distant, this may be a read error. The chain links TRDV2 to TRDJ1; 7 bases map to TRDD3. From germline, CDR1 is GEAIGNYY and CDR2 EKD. V gave up 1 base and J gave up 1 base; unmatched junction bases: 8. The CDR3 covers 16 residues. In nucleotides, the CDR3 is TGTGCCTGTGACACGCTGGGGGGTCGAGGCACCGATAAACTCATCTTT. Protein: CACDTLGGRGTDKLIF.

In regard to this clone: This specimen includes other DNA sequences encoding the same CDR3. V and J are TRDV2 and TRDJ1; 11 bases align to TRDD3. The CDR3 consists of 26 residues. J was trimmed by 2 bases and V by 0 bases; bases with no gene match: 34. CDR1 and CDR2 (germline): GEAIGNYY, EKD. CDR3 in DNA: TGTGCCTGTGACACCTTGAACGCGCCCTCGGTGGGATCGGGCTTGGGGGATACGGTGCGGACCGATAAACTCATCTTT. Translated: CACDTLNAPSVGSGLGDTVRTDKLIF.